The 32 T cell receptor beta chains listed next were all sequenced from one sample in a study of blood T cell repertoires in COVID-19. Only in-frame clones appear in the TCRdb table, and some are missing; sequencing was by immunoSEQ multiplex PCR. The sample consists of about 310,000 clones, roughly 90% of them appearing once. Sequenced: peripheral blood. Source of these receptors: a woman between 40 and 50 years old with COVID-19, enrolled during active disease.

The chain combines TRBV4-1 with TRBJ1-1; 10 bases are shared with TRBD1. CDR1 is MGHRA, CDR2 YSYEKL, per germline. This CDR3 has 15 amino acids. With 5 bases clipped from V and 3 bases from J, the junction kept 6 bases outside the gene matches. CDR3 coding DNA: TGCGCCAGCAGCGGAGGGACAGGGGATGACACTGAAGCTTTCTTT. Its translation is CASSGGTGDDTEAFF.

The rearrangement joins TRBV2 to TRBJ1-5, with TRBD1 matching 7 bases. V was clipped by 4 bases and J by 7 bases; unmatched bases: 10. The CDR3 has 15 amino acids. Germline V gene sequence: CDR1 SNHLY, CDR2 FYNNEI. The chain's CDR3 is CASSVIKGAGQPQHF. DNA of the CDR3: TGTGCCAGCAGTGTCATAAAGGGGGCCGGCCAGCCCCAGCATTTT. Drawing the rest from reference TRBV2 and TRBJ1-5, the complete variable domain is EPEVTQTPSHQVTQMGQEVILRCVPISNHLYFYWYRQILGQKVEFLVSFYNNEISEKSEIFDDQFSVERPDGSNFTLKIRSTKLEDSAMYFCASSVIKGAGQPQHFGDGTRLSIL.

V is TRBV9 and J is TRBJ1-2, with TRBD1 as a possible D gene (5 bases). CDR1 and CDR2 (germline): SGDLS, YYNGEE. The V and J ends lost 0 bases and 8 bases respectively, with 14 bases between them. The CDR3 length is 14 residues. The CDR3 protein is CASSVEVPKGGYTF. The CDR3 DNA reads as TGTGCCAGCAGCGTAGAGGTCCCTAAGGGGGGCTACACCTTC.

The V gene is TRBV14, the J gene TRBJ1-4; no definite D call. V lost 0 bases to trimming and J lost 7 bases, with 15 bases between them. Germline CDR1 SGHDN, CDR2 FVKESK. This CDR3 is built from 16 residues. The DNA for the CDR3 is TGTGCCAGCAGCCAAGATCCGGCGGCTCGAGGTGAAAAACTGTTTTTT. Translated: CASSQDPAARGEKLFF.

The V gene is TRBV19, the J gene TRBJ2-3, with TRBD1 matching 7 bases. The CDR3 has 15 residues. The J segment lost 2 bases and the V segment lost 4 bases, leaving 6 bases of the junction unmatched. Germline loops: CDR1 LNHDA, CDR2 SQIVND (reference sequence). In nucleotides, the CDR3 is TGTGCCAGTAGTAGGAAGCAGGGGGTCACAGATACGCAGTATTTT. As protein: CASSRKQGVTDTQYF.

The chain uses TRBV29-1 and TRBJ2-5; 12 bases fit TRBD1. The CDR3 is 16 residues long. J lost 5 bases, V lost 4 bases, and 11 bases had no gene match. Germline V CDR1 and CDR2: SQVTM, ANQGSEA. The CDR3 nucleotides read TGCAGCGTTGGTGGTTTGGGACAGGGGGCCGGTGAGACCCAGTACTTC. Its protein is CSVGGLGQGAGETQYF.

This rearrangement joins TRBV9 to TRBJ1-3; D gene ambiguous. The length of the CDR3 is 12 residues. Trimming shortened V by 9 bases and J by 2 bases, and 9 bases separated the two germline ends. Germline CDR1 SGDLS, CDR2 YYNGEE. CDR3 in DNA: TGTGCCACGGGGTTCGCTGGAAACACCATATATTTT. Encoded protein: CATGFAGNTIYF.

The CDR3 loop is CASSLEGRGYEQYF. The CDR3 nucleotides are TGTGCCAGCAGCTTGGAGGGTCGGGGGTACGAGCAGTACTTC. This chain links TRBV5-4 with TRBJ2-7, with D possibly matching TRBD2 (6 bases). This CDR3 comprises 14 residues. The germline V and J ends were trimmed by 0 bases and 4 bases, with 11 bases remaining between them. Germline V CDR1 and CDR2: SGHNT, YYREEE (reference sequence).

The gene calls are TRBV7-3 and TRBJ2-1; 10 bases are a match to TRBD1. This CDR3 spans 15 amino acids. CDR1 is SGHTA, CDR2 FQGTGA, per germline. V trimming: 5 bases; J trimming: 9 bases; junction bases outside the gene matches: 10. CDR3 sequence (DNA): TGTGCCAGCAGCCCCGGGACAGGGGCACGAAGTGAGCAGTTCTTC. Its translation: CASSPGTGARSEQFF.

The V call is TRBV9, the J call TRBJ1-6, with D unresolved. This CDR3 has 13 amino acids. The ends were cut back, 7 bases at V and 1 base at J, with 6 bases in the middle. Germline values: CDR1 SGDLS, CDR2 YYNGEE. As DNA, the CDR3 is TGTGCCAGCGCTCAGTCCTATAATTCACCCCTCCACTTT. Encoded protein: CASAQSYNSPLHF.

This chain links TRBV13 with TRBJ1-1; TRBD1 aligns across 8 bases. CDR1 is PRHDT, CDR2 FYEKMQ, per germline (reference sequence). The CDR3 totals 15 residues. J lost 0 bases, V lost 5 bases, and 5 bases had no gene match. CDR3 amino acids: CASSLRGRMNTEAFF. The CDR3 DNA sequence: TGTGCCAGCAGCCTCAGGGGGCGAATGAACACTGAAGCTTTCTTT.

A few counts support this clone. The V gene is TRBV19, the J gene TRBJ1-3, with D uncertain. This CDR3 has 15 amino acids. Trimming removed 6 bases at V and 0 bases at J, with 12 bases between. Germline CDR1 LNHDA, CDR2 SQIVND (reference sequence). CDR3 nucleotides: TGTGCCAGTAGCCTCTTGGGGAGCTCTGGAAACACCATATATTTT. This translates into CASSLLGSSGNTIYF.

This CDR3 reads CASSLGGEAFF. CDR3 nucleotides: TGCGCCAGCAGCCTGGGGGGGGAAGCTTTCTTT. The chain is built from TRBV4-1 and TRBJ1-1; D perhaps matches TRBD1 (5 bases). Trimming removed 4 bases at V and 8 bases at J, with 8 bases between. CDR3 size: 11 residues. Germline assignment: CDR1 MGHRA and CDR2 YSYEKL.

This clone was detected once. The rearrangement joins TRBV29-1 to TRBJ2-5; 7 nucleotides align to TRBD1. From germline, CDR1 is SQVTM and CDR2 ANQGSEA. CDR3 length equals 14 residues. The ends lost 7 bases at V and 7 bases at J; junction bases unmatched: 15. The CDR3 DNA is TGCAGCGCAGGGACAGCGGCCTCCGTAGGGACCCAGTACTTC. It yields the protein CSAGTAASVGTQYF.

V is TRBV6-5 and J is TRBJ1-6, with D perhaps matching TRBD1 (6 bases). Germline CDR1 MNHEY, CDR2 SVGAGI. This CDR3 is built from 15 residues. V gave up 4 bases and J gave up 8 bases, with 15 bases separating them. CDR3 nucleotide sequence: TGTGCCAGCAGTTCCTCGGGGCAGGGGTATTCACCCCTCCACTTT. It codes for CASSSSGQGYSPLHF.

The chain employs TRBV29-1 and TRBJ2-7; possible D gene TRBD1, 6 bases. Germline values: CDR1 SQVTM, CDR2 ANQGSEA. The CDR3 runs to 12 residues. V lost 4 bases and J 3 bases, leaving 10 bases between the germline ends. The CDR3: CSVGGQSYEQYF. The DNA of the CDR3 is TGCAGCGTTGGGGGGCAGAGCTACGAGCAGTACTTC.

The CDR3 protein is CASSQVRHEQFF. CDR3 nucleotide sequence: TGTGCCAGCAGCCAGGTTAGACATGAGCAGTTCTTC. The gene calls are TRBV28 and TRBJ2-1, with no clear D. V lost 6 bases, J lost 8 bases, and 11 bases lay in between. The germline gives CDR1 MDHEN, CDR2 SYDVKM. The CDR3 consists of 12 residues.

V and J are TRBV25-1 and TRBJ1-1; D remains unclear. Germline CDR1 reads MGHDK; CDR2 reads SYGVNS. The length of the CDR3 is 14 residues. Deletions cut 7 bases from V and 4 bases from J, with 16 bases between. The CDR3 DNA is TGTGCCAGCACCCGAGACGGTGGACTCACTGAAGCTTTCTTT. Its translation is CASTRDGGLTEAFF.

V gene TRBV18 combines with J gene TRBJ1-1; 8 bases align to TRBD1. Trimming took 6 bases from V and 3 from J; bases not matched to a gene: 9. The germline V gene encodes CDR1 KGHSH and CDR2 LQKENI. This CDR3 comprises 15 residues. As DNA, the CDR3 is TGTGCCAGCTCGCGTTCACAGGGGGGGGACACTGAAGCTTTCTTT. Encoded protein: CASSRSQGGDTEAFF.

The sample holds one count of this clone. The rearrangement joins TRBV27 to TRBJ2-3; 7 nucleotides agree with TRBD1. The CDR3 length is 15 residues. Germline lookup yields CDR1 MNHEY and CDR2 SMNVEV (reference sequence). V shed 2 bases and J 3 bases; nucleotides not matched to a gene: 5. The CDR3 region has the DNA TGTGCCAGCAGTTTACAGGGGGTAGGTACAGATACGCAGTATTTT. Encoded protein: CASSLQGVGTDTQYF.

The chain employs TRBV30 and TRBJ2-5; TRBD2 might be the D (6 bases). V shed 3 bases and J shed 7 bases, with 24 bases lying between them. In germline, CDR1 is GTSNPN, CDR2 SVGIG (reference sequence). The CDR3 length is 16 residues. CDR3 DNA: TGTGCCTGGAGCCAACGGGGAGGTCTAGGGTTCGGGACCCAGTACTTC. Translation gives CAWSQRGGLGFGTQYF.

The chain links TRBV5-1 to TRBJ1-3; 9 nucleotides align to TRBD1. V dropped 3 bases and J dropped 7; count of bases not matched to a gene: 8. Germline CDR1 is SGHRS and CDR2 is YFSETQ. The CDR3 contains 15 residues. Here the CDR3 reads CASSYTGTGTNTIYF. Written as DNA, the CDR3 is TGCGCCAGCAGCTACACCGGGACAGGGACGAACACCATATATTTT.

The chain joins TRBV19 to TRBJ1-1; D gene ambiguous. V lost 6 bases to trimming and J lost 0 bases, with 17 bases between them. The CDR3 sequence is 16 residues long. CDR1 is LNHDA and CDR2 is SQIVND in the germline V gene (reference sequence). CDR3 nucleotide sequence: TGTGCCAGTAGAGGTCGAGGAGGGCTGGTGAACACTGAAGCTTTCTTT. Amino acid sequence: CASRGRGGLVNTEAFF.

The J gene is TRBJ2-2, the V gene TRBV5-1; 7 bases line up with TRBD1. V shed 2 bases, J shed 6 bases, and the junction held 10 bases outside the gene matches. The CDR3 spans 16 residues. Germline lookup yields CDR1 SGHRS and CDR2 YFSETQ. The CDR3 is CASSFTGANLAGELFF. The CDR3 coding sequence is TGCGCCAGCAGCTTCACAGGGGCGAACCTCGCCGGGGAGCTGTTTTTT.

This chain uses TRBV6-5 with TRBJ2-2; D call uncertain. Trimming cost V 0 bases and J 5 bases, with 7 bases left between them. The CDR3 is 14 amino acids. Looked up from germline, CDR1 is MNHEY and CDR2 is SVGAGI. CDR3 sequence: CASSYSWQTGELFF. Here the CDR3 DNA reads TGTGCCAGCAGTTACTCGTGGCAGACCGGGGAGCTGTTTTTT.

There are a few counts of this clone. The V and J genes are TRBV9 and TRBJ2-7; a weak D match, TRBD1 (5 bases). CDR1 and CDR2 (germline): SGDLS, YYNGEE. This CDR3 has 13 residues. V lost 3 bases, J lost 0 bases, and 7 bases lay in between. This chain's CDR3 is CASSGGLSYEQYF. CDR3 sequence (DNA): TGTGCCAGCAGCGGGGGCCTCTCCTACGAGCAGTACTTC.

The rearrangement links TRBV9 to TRBJ1-1, with 11 positions matching TRBD1. V was pared by 0 bases and J by 0 bases, with 7 bases of the junction left unmatched. CDR1 and CDR2 from the germline V gene are SGDLS and YYNGEE. The CDR3 covers 18 residues. The CDR3 is CASSVAAGQGALNTEAFF. The CDR3 DNA follows: TGTGCCAGCAGCGTAGCGGCCGGACAGGGGGCGCTGAACACTGAAGCTTTCTTT.

The chain links TRBV7-9 to TRBJ1-5; TRBD1 agrees at 8 bases. The CDR3 has 17 residues. Unmatched junction bases numbered 10, after V lost 1 base and J lost 5 bases. The germline gives CDR1 SEHNR, CDR2 FQNEAQ (reference sequence). The CDR3 DNA reads TGTGCCAGCAGCTTAGACTCCACCATGACAGGGGATCAGCCCCAGCATTTT. It specifies CASSLDSTMTGDQPQHF.

The chain links TRBV27 to TRBJ2-2; 7 bases fit TRBD1. V lost 4 bases to trimming and J lost 6 bases; unmatched junction nucleotides: 8. The CDR3 covers 15 residues. Germline V gene data show CDR1 as MNHEY and CDR2 as SMNVEV (reference sequence). The CDR3 loop is CASSYPGQTAGELFF. CDR3 sequence (DNA): TGTGCCAGCAGTTATCCGGGACAGACGGCCGGGGAGCTGTTTTTT.

This sequence joins TRBV5-1 and TRBJ2-7; 7 bases are shared with TRBD2. The germline gives CDR1 SGHRS, CDR2 YFSETQ. This CDR3 spans 16 amino acids. The V segment lost 1 base and the J segment 0 bases; nucleotides outside the gene matches: 7. The CDR3 loop reads CASSLWQAGISYEQYF. The CDR3 DNA reads TGCGCCAGCAGCTTGTGGCAAGCGGGGATCTCCTACGAGCAGTACTTC. Full variable domain (outside the CDR3, taken from reference TRBV5-1 and TRBJ2-7): KAGVTQTPRYLIKTRGQQVTLSCSPISGHRSVSWYQQTPGQGLQFLFEYFSETQRNKGNFPGRFSGRQFSNSRSEMNVSTLELGDSALYLCASSLWQAGISYEQYFGPGTRLTVT.

The chain has TRBV9 and TRBJ2-7, with D perhaps TRBD1 (6 bases). This CDR3 comprises 15 residues. V was cut by 0 bases and J by 2 bases, with 12 bases left in between. In germline, CDR1 is SGDLS, CDR2 YYNGEE. The CDR3 nucleotides read TGTGCCAGCAGCGTAGGTTGGGACACCACCTACGAGCAGTACTTC. The encoded protein is CASSVGWDTTYEQYF.

The chain uses TRBV7-9 and TRBJ1-3, with D unclear. V was clipped by 4 bases and J by 0 bases, with 7 bases between them. Germline values: CDR1 SEHNR, CDR2 FQNEAQ (reference sequence). CDR3 length: 14 residues. CDR3 sequence (DNA): TGTGCCAGCAGCTACGGTGTCTCTGGAAACACCATATATTTT. Protein product: CASSYGVSGNTIYF.